This T cell receptor (beta chain) was captured by sequencing in a study of patients and donors after allogeneic stem cell transplantation. This CDR3 has 14 amino acids. With 6 bases removed from V and 6 bases from J, the gap between germline ends came to 17 bases. The table lists this clonotype with a few counts. TCRdb fed the RT-PCR reads into MiXCR, producing one record per CDR3 protein. The sample gives some 31,000 distinct CDR3 sequences, 37% of which show up once; over 65% is in the top ten. The J gene is TRBJ1-1, the V gene TRBV12-3 or TRBV12-4; D possibly corresponds to TRBD1 (5 bases). This receptor was obtained from a human donor who was either an allogeneic HSCT recipient or a stem cell or donor lymphocyte infusion donor (not recorded which). It is not recorded whose cells these are; they may come from a transplant donor. Material for sequencing was blood, either unsorted or a sorted T cell fraction (not recorded which). In DNA, the CDR3 is TGTGCCAGCAGATTGGATGGGGCGGGGGCTGAAGCTTTCTTT. This sequence encodes CASRLDGAGAEAFF.